The 24 T cell receptor beta chains listed next were all sequenced from one sample in a study of tumor-infiltrating lymphocytes in primary liver carcinoma (dated 2017 in TCRdb). The reads were generated on an Illumina HiSeq 2500. A constant-region primer and ProtoScript II reverse transcriptase were used to reverse-transcribe TCRbeta-specific cDNA from approximately 450 ng total RNA. Three nested multiplex PCR rounds, following a slightly modified ARM-PCR procedure, were used to build the TCRbeta libraries. Each of the first two PCR rounds ran for 9 to 11 cycles using multiplex TRBV1-TRBV30 forward primers together with a Cbeta reverse primer. TCRdb reworked the public reads: Q25 trimming with fastp, MiXCR clone assembly, productive beta chains retained. Here each entry gathers all rows of one CDR3 protein and keeps the most common genes and DNA. The sample table contains tens of thousands of distinct CDR3 sequences; only one count was recorded for around 66% of them. Jointly, the top ten make up less than 30% of the sample.

Without any cell sorting, total RNA and DNA were extracted together from about 20-30 mg of bulk tissue using the AllPrep DNA/RNA mini kit. The sequenced sample consisted of tumor-adjacent normal liver tissue. All receptors come from a man aged 35 to 55 with primary liver carcinoma and hepatitis B virus infection.

Many counts were recorded for this clonotype. The chain is built from TRBV29-1 and TRBJ2-5; 11 positions agree with TRBD1. CDR1 SQVTM and CDR2 ANQGSEA come from the germline V gene. With 2 bases clipped from V and 5 bases from J, the junction kept 7 bases outside the gene matches. CDR3 length: 15 residues. The CDR3 DNA reads as TGCAGCGTTGAAATGGACAGGGGGCGGTCTGAGACCCAGTACTTC. It codes for CSVEMDRGRSETQYF.

Remarks on this clonotype: A read error may explain this, as a much larger clone is one base away. This chain links TRBV6-2 or TRBV6-3 with TRBJ2-2, with TRBD2 matching 7 bases. The V segment lost 10 bases and the J segment 5 bases; nucleotides outside the gene matches: 7. The germline gives CDR1 MNHEY, CDR2 SVGEGT. This CDR3 has 13 residues. The CDR3: CANSWTRTGELFF. The CDR3 DNA follows: TGTGCCAACAGCTGGACTAGAACCGGGGAGCTGTTTTTT.

In its sample, this clonotype was seen a few times. A junction end diverges from the germline sequence, so it may reflect a read error. This sequence joins TRBV6-1 and TRBJ2-7; D may be TRBD2 (5 bases). CDR1 MNHNS and CDR2 SASEGT come from the germline V gene. The CDR3 has 15 amino acids. The CDR3 sequence: CVSSTLAEGPYEQYF. In DNA, the CDR3 is TGTGTCAGCAGTACCTTGGCCGAGGGCCCGTACGAGCAGTACTTC.

This clonotype was seen a few times. This clone may be a read error of a much larger clone one base away. The chain carries TRBV30 and TRBJ1-1, with 7 bases matching TRBD1. The CDR3 contains 14 residues. Germline V gene lookup returns CDR1 GTSNPN and CDR2 SVGIG (reference sequence). CDR3 loop: CAWSATTGNGEAYF. CDR3 nucleotides: TGTGCCTGGAGCGCAACGACAGGGAATGGTGAAGCTTACTTT.

This rearrangement joins TRBV29-1 to TRBJ2-3, with a possible D match to TRBD1 (5 bases). V was shortened by 3 bases and J by 3 bases, with 7 bases between the two germline ends. The CDR3 consists of 12 residues. Germline CDR1 and CDR2: SQVTM and ANQGSEA. The CDR3 DNA reads TGCAGCGTTGAGAACAGGACAGATACGCAGTATTTT. Protein product: CSVENRTDTQYF.

For this clonotype: Germline is not matched at one junction end, which may reflect a read error. V gene TRBV29-1 combines with J gene TRBJ2-7, with D unclear. Germline V gives CDR1 SQVTM, CDR2 ANQGSEA. The CDR3 sequence is 11 residues long. CDR3 DNA sequence: TGCAGCGTTGAAGAGAGATACGAGCAGTGCTTC. Amino acid sequence: CSVEERYEQCF.

The rearrangement links TRBV10-1 to TRBJ2-7, with D uncertain. The CDR3 contains 13 residues. Deletions cut 0 bases from V and 7 bases from J, with 10 bases between. The germline CDR1 and CDR2 sequences are WNHNN and SYGVQD (reference sequence). CDR3 nucleotides: TGCGCCAGCAGTGAGTCGGGTGTGTATGAGCAGTACGTC. This gives the protein CASSESGVYEQYV.

Note on this clonotype: Given a much more abundant clone one base away, this may be a read error. The chain has TRBV28 and TRBJ2-2; 7 bases are shared with TRBD1. Germline-derived CDR1 and CDR2 are MDHEN and SYDVKM. The CDR3 has 14 residues. The V segment lost 5 bases and the J segment 9 bases; nucleotides outside the gene matches: 9. The CDR3 sequence is CASSHQTGSRELFF. The CDR3 nucleotides read TGTGCCAGCAGTCATCAGACAGGGTCCAGGGAGCTGTTTTTT. The full variable domain, its missing parts supplied by reference TRBV28 and TRBJ2-2, is DVKVTQSSRYLVKRTGEKVFLECVQDMDHENMFWYRQDPGLGLRLIYFSYDVKMKEKGDIPEGYSVSREKKERFSLILESASTNQTSMYLCASSHQTGSRELFFGEGSRLTVL.

The gene calls are TRBV4-2 and TRBJ2-3; tentatively, D is TRBD2 (6 bases). The CDR3 has 16 residues. Germline V lookup: CDR1 LGHNA, CDR2 YNFKEQ. V dropped 4 bases and J dropped 1 base, with 15 bases sitting between them. In nucleotides, the CDR3 is TGTGCCAGCAGCCGAGATCTATCGGGAGGCACAGATACGCAGTATTTT. Translating gives CASSRDLSGGTDTQYF.

Comments on this clonotype: One end of the junction varies from germline; a read error may be responsible. V gene TRBV11-2 combines with J gene TRBJ2-1; TRBD2 aligns across 7 bases. The CDR3 is 19 amino acids. Germline V gene lookup returns CDR1 SGHAT and CDR2 FQNNGV. The DNA for the CDR3 is TGTGCCAGCAGCTTAGGTGGGCGTTTCAGCGGGACCCTTTACAATGAGCAGTCCTTC. Its translation is CASSLGGRFSGTLYNEQSF. Based on the CDR3 plus reference TRBV11-2 and TRBJ2-1, the full variable domain is EAGVAQSPRYKIIEKRQSVAFWCNPISGHATLYWYQQILGQGPKLLIQFQNNGVVDDSQLPKDRFSAERLKGVDSTLKIQPAKLEDSAVYLCASSLGGRFSGTLYNEQSFGPGTRLTVL.

The chain carries TRBV20-1 and TRBJ2-1; 13 nucleotides match TRBD2. The CDR3 loop spans 15 amino acids. Losses at the gene ends were 6 bases for V and 9 bases for J; bases not matched to a gene: 11. Germline CDR1 and CDR2: DFQATT and SNEGSKA (reference sequence). For the CDR3, the DNA is TGCAGTGCCACAATACTAGCGGGAGGGCCAATTGAGCAGTTCTTC. It yields the protein CSATILAGGPIEQFF.

This clonotype was counted at least ten times. The chain couples TRBV6-6 to TRBJ2-1, with 7 bases lining up with TRBD2. CDR3 length: 18 amino acids. Germline V gives CDR1 MNHNY, CDR2 SVGAGI (reference sequence). Trimming at V came to 6 bases and at J to 1 base, leaving 15 bases not matched to a gene. CDR3 in DNA: TGTGCCAGCAGCCCGGGATCTAGCGGCGTCTTGTCCTACAATGAGCAGTTCTTC. It is translated as CASSPGSSGVLSYNEQFF.

About this clonotype: Germline and junction disagree at one end, which may indicate a read error. The rearrangement uses TRBV19 and TRBJ2-7; the D gene is possibly TRBD2 (6 bases). Germline V gives CDR1 LNHDA, CDR2 SQIVND (reference sequence). This CDR3 is 15 amino acids long. CDR3 loop: CVSSISPFRGTEQYF. The CDR3 nucleotides are TGTGTCAGTAGTATTTCGCCCTTTCGGGGGACCGAGCAGTACTTC.

Note on this clonotype: At one of its ends the junction is not consistent with the germline gene, which may arise from a read error. The chain carries TRBV7-9 and TRBJ2-3; a possible D gene is TRBD2 (5 bases). The length of the CDR3 is 17 residues. CDR1 is SEHNR, CDR2 FQNEAQ, per germline (reference sequence). The CDR3 nucleotides are TGTGCCAGCAGCTTAGATAGAGGGTGGCGGCGCACAGATATGCAGTATTTT. Residues: CASSLDRGWRRTDMQYF. Supplemented by reference TRBV7-9 and TRBJ2-3, the full variable domain reads DTGVSQNPRHKITKRGQNVTFRCDPISEHNRLYWYRQTLGQGPEFLTYFQNEAQLEKSRLLSDRFSAERPKGSFSTLEIQRTEQGDSAMYLCASSLDRGWRRTDMQYFGPGTRLTVL.

To note about this clonotype: The germline gene is not matched at one end of the junction; a read error may be the cause. This chain links TRBV4-3 with TRBJ1-6; tentatively, D is TRBD1 (6 bases). The germline V gene has CDR1 LGHNA and CDR2 YSLEER. This CDR3 is 15 amino acids long. CDR3 in amino acids: CASSQGQLYNSPPHF. For the CDR3, the DNA is TGTGCCAGCAGCCAAGGACAGCTCTATAATTCACCCCCCCATTTT.

About this clonotype: A much larger clone differs from this one at a single base, so this may be a read error. In DNA form, the CDR3 reads TGTGCCAGCAGTCTTGAGCAGCGCATCTCTGGAAACACCATATATTTT. Its protein product is CASSLEQRISGNTIYF. V usage is TRBV12-3 or TRBV12-4 and J usage is TRBJ1-3, with D unclear. The V and J ends lost 5 bases and 0 bases respectively, with 14 bases between them. The CDR3 has 16 residues.

In regard to this clonotype: The junction differs from germline at one of its ends, possibly a read error. The genes are TRBV4-1 and TRBJ1-6, with TRBD1 matching over 10 bases. The CDR3 is 17 residues long. Germline CDR1 is MGHRA and CDR2 is YSYEKL. CDR3 in amino acids: CASSQDRGQGRGSPPHF. CDR3 nucleotides: TGCGCCAGCAGTCAAGACCGGGGACAGGGGCGTGGGTCACCCCCCCACTTT.

Notes on this clonotype: At one end, the junction sequence differs from germline, possibly due to a read error. V is TRBV4-3 and J is TRBJ2-7; 10 bases agree with TRBD2. The length of the CDR3 is 15 residues. CDR1 and CDR2 (germline): LGHNA, YSLEER. The CDR3 nucleotides read TGCGCCAGGAGCCAAGAACGAGCGGGAGGGTACGAGCAATACTTC. Its translation: CARSQERAGGYEQYF.

In regard to this clonotype: An end of the junction differs from the germline gene, which may be a read error. V gene TRBV4-3 combines with J gene TRBJ1-2; D is undetermined. Germline V gives CDR1 LGHNA, CDR2 YSLEER. The CDR3 loop spans 14 amino acids. Written as DNA, the CDR3 is TGCGTCAGCAGCCAAGTTGTGTCAGGATCTGGCTACACCTTC. Its translation is CVSSQVVSGSGYTF.

This clonotype was seen repeatedly, ten times or more. This chain joins TRBV6-1 and TRBJ2-7, with 7 bases fitting TRBD1. Germline CDR1 and CDR2: MNHNS and SASEGT. The CDR3 runs 18 residues. Trimming cost V 7 bases and J 5 bases; bases outside gene matches: 23. CDR3 bases: TGTGCCAGCAAACCGCCGGGACAGCGAGGTAGGAGAGGCCACGAGCAGTACTTC. This encodes CASKPPGQRGRRGHEQYF.

The chain recombines TRBV6-5 with TRBJ2-3; 7 bases are a match to TRBD2. The CDR3 spans 14 residues. V was pared by 7 bases and J by 5 bases, with 9 bases of the junction left unmatched. From germline, CDR1 is MNHEY and CDR2 SVGAGI. CDR3 in DNA: TGTGCCAGCATGACAGTGGGCGGGGGAGATACGCAGTATTTT. Protein sequence: CASMTVGGGDTQYF.

The chain uses TRBV4-3 and TRBJ2-1, with 7 bases fitting TRBD1. The junction had 7 bases not matched to a gene; V was cut back by 0 bases and J by 5 bases. This CDR3 contains 16 residues. CDR1 is LGHNA and CDR2 is YSLEER in the germline V gene. The CDR3, as DNA: TGCGCCAGCAGCCAAGATAAGACAGGGTCCGACAATGAGCAGTTCTTC. Translating it yields CASSQDKTGSDNEQFF.

About this clonotype itself: This clone may be a read error of a much larger clone one base away. The CDR3 bases are TGTGCCAGCAGCTTCAGGGGGACATCCTACAATGAGCAGTTCTTC. Residues: CASSFRGTSYNEQFF. This rearrangement joins TRBV7-9 to TRBJ2-1; 7 bases map to TRBD1. CDR1 and CDR2 from the germline V gene are SEHNR and FQNEAQ (reference sequence). V was clipped by 3 bases and J by 1 base; unmatched bases: 3. The CDR3 is 15 residues long. Full variable domain (missing parts from reference TRBV7-9 and TRBJ2-1): DTGVSQNPRHKITKRGQNVTFRCDPISEHNRLYWYRQTLGQGPEFLTYFQNEAQLEKSRLLSDRFSAERPKGSFSTLEIQRTEQGDSAMYLCASSFRGTSYNEQFFGPGTRLTVL.

As regards this clonotype: One junction end disagrees with the germline gene, perhaps due to a read error. V and J are TRBV11-1 and TRBJ2-2; no clear D gene. In germline, CDR1 is SGHAT, CDR2 FQDESV (reference sequence). The CDR3 contains 14 residues. The CDR3 DNA reads TGCGCCTGCAGCATTACACGGGTTACCGGGGAGCTGTTTTTT. Translating it yields CACSITRVTGELFF.